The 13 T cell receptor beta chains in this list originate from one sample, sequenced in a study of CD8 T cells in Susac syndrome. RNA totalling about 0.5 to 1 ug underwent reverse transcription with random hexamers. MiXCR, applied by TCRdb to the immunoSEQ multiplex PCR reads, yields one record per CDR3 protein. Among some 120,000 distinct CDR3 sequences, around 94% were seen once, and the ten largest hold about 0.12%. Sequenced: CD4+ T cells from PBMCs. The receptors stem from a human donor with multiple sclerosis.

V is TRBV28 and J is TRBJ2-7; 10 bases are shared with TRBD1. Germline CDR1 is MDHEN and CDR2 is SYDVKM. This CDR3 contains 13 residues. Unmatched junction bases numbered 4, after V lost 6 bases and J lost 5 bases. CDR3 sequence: CASRTGGINEQYF. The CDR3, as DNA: TGTGCCAGCAGGACAGGGGGCATCAACGAGCAGTACTTC.

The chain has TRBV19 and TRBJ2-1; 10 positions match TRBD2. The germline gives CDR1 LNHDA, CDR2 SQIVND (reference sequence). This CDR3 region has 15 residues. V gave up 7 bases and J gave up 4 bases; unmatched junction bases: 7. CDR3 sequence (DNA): TGTGCCAGTATGGCCGGGACTAGCGTTTACAATGAGCAGTTCTTC. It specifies CASMAGTSVYNEQFF.

In DNA, the CDR3 is TGTGCCAGCAGTTTCCTAGCGGGGCGCTCCTACGAGCAGTACTTC. This sequence encodes CASSFLAGRSYEQYF. The rearrangement links TRBV12-3 or TRBV12-4 to TRBJ2-7; TRBD2 agrees at 9 bases. V was clipped by 3 bases and J by 0 bases; unmatched bases: 3. The CDR3 sequence is 15 residues long.

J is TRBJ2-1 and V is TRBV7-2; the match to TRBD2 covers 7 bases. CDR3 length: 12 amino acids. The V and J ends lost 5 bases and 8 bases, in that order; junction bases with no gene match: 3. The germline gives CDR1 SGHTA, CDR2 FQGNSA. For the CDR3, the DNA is TGTGCCAGCAGCCGCGCGGGAGATGAGCAGTTCTTC. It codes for CASSRAGDEQFF.

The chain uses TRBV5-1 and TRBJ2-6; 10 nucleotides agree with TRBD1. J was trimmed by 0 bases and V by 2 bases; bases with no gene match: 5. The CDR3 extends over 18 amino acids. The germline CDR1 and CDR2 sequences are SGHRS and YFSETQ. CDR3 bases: TGCGCCAGCAGCTTTCGGGGACAGGGGAGCTCTGGGGCCAACGTCCTGACTTTC. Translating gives CASSFRGQGSSGANVLTF.

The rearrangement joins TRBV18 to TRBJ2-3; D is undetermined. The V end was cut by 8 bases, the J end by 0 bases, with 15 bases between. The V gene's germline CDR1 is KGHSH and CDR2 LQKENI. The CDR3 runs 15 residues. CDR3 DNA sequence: TGTGCCAGCCAATATCAGGCTACGAGCACAGATACGCAGTATTTT. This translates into CASQYQATSTDTQYF.

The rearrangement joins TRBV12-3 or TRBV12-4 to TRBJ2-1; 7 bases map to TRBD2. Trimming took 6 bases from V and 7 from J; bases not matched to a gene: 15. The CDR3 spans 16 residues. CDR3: CASRPTTSSLRNEQFF. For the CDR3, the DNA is TGTGCCAGCAGACCGACGACTAGCAGTCTTAGAAATGAGCAGTTCTTC.

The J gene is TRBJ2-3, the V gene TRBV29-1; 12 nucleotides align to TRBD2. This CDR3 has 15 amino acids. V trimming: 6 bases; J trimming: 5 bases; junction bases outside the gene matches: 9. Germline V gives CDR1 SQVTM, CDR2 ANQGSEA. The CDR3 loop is CSVGFLAGGRDTQYF. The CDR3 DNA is TGCAGCGTAGGGTTTCTAGCGGGAGGGAGAGATACGCAGTATTTT.

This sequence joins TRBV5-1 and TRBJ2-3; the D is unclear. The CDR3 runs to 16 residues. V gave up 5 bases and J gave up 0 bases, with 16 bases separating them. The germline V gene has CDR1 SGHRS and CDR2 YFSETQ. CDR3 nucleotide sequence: TGCGCCAGCAGTCTAGGTGACGGCTCTAGCACAGATACGCAGTATTTT. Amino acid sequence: CASSLGDGSSTDTQYF. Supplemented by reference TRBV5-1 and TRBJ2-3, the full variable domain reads KAGVTQTPRYLIKTRGQQVTLSCSPISGHRSVSWYQQTPGQGLQFLFEYFSETQRNKGNFPGRFSGRQFSNSRSEMNVSTLELGDSALYLCASSLGDGSSTDTQYFGPGTRLTVL.

This CDR3 reads CASSPSRARNTEAFF. The CDR3 DNA reads TGTGCCAGCTCACCCTCAAGGGCCCGGAACACTGAAGCTTTCTTT. This chain uses TRBV18 with TRBJ1-1; D remains ambiguous. The CDR3 totals 15 residues. Germline V lookup: CDR1 KGHSH, CDR2 LQKENI. V was clipped by 3 bases and J by 1 base, with 12 bases between them.

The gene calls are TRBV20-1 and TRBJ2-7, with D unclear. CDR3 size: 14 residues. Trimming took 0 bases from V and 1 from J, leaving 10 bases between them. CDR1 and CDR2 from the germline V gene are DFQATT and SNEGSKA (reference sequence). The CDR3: CSARDPETSYEQYF. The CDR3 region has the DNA TGCAGTGCTAGAGATCCCGAGACTTCCTACGAGCAGTACTTC.

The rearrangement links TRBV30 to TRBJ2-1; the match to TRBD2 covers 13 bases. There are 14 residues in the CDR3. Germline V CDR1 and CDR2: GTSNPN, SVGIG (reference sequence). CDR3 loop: CASGRTSGSLEQFF. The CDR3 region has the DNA TGTGCTTCTGGAAGGACTAGCGGGAGTCTCGAGCAGTTCTTC.

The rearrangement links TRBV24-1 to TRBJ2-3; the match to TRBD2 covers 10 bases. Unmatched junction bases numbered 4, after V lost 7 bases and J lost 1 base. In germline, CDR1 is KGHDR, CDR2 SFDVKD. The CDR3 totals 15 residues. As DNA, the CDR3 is TGTGCCACCAGCACTCTAGCGGGAGGCACAGATACGCAGTATTTT. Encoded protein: CATSTLAGGTDTQYF.